This note documents a single T cell receptor beta chain sequence. The clone's antigen remains unknown. Base qualities are not at hand, and no much larger clone is one base apart. This record comes from a study of T cell clonotyping in hematopoietic cell transplantation (dated by TCRdb to the early 2020s). With respect to the entire study: The study collected 130 or so blood samples from approximately 35 consecutive transplant recipients and their related donors. Patients were recruited between September 2015 and 2017 and followed until late 2020 or death.

Results and caveats for the whole study, not just this receptor: A decrease in recipient TCR diversity was observed after transplant, and a progressive increase in pathologically expanded clonotypes was seen from day 30 to day 180. The sample size was limited, and CD4 and CD8 repertoire contributions could not be separated because cells were not sorted. Broader posttransplant TCR repertoire diversity was predicted by donor and pretransplant recipient Inverse Simpson Index values. Overlap with donor repertoires was found for only a small fraction of recipient repertoires, with over 95% found to appear de novo at the given depth.

This specimen's time point label, per the study, means: 100 days after allo-HCT. Blood from recipients was drawn roughly 28 days before transplant, then again at days 30, 100 and 180 after transplant. Nuclei Lysis Solution was used to extract genomic DNA from fresh or cryopreserved unfractionated peripheral blood mononuclear cells. CDR3 length: 14 amino acids, cysteine to phenylalanine. Of all the DNA, just the CDR3 is kept, 42 bases in frame from base 1. Taken from the germline V gene, the CDR1 and CDR2 loops are MNHEY and SVGAGI. The trim is 6 bases for V and 2 bases for J, with a gap of 10 bases between the germline ends. With the immunoSEQ assay, which is a bias-controlled multiplex PCR relying on V- and J-specific primers, TCR beta CDR3 regions were amplified from genomic DNA. In a second PCR step, a proprietary barcode and Illumina adapter sequences were attached to the CDR3 amplicons. An Illumina MiSeq instrument was used to sequence the CDR3 libraries. Processing in the source paper ran as follows. Export and quality control were handled in immunoSEQ Analyzer 3.0, while downstream analyses relied on R Bioconductor and Immunarch. Only productive rearrangements in the normalized downsampled data set were used to calculate repertoire metrics. In the normalized cohort, a clonotype counted as pathologically expanded if the clonotype was larger than 5 templates. The Inverse Simpson Index served as the measure of repertoire diversity. To capture all clonotypes, the CMV-specificity analyses were run on the non-normalized data set. Entries here come from immuneACCESS through TCRdb and include only in-frame sequences with V and J called. Some clones fail to appear in such tables; in the studies checked, an unresolved V gene covers under half of the shortfall, and the cause of the remainder is unknown. V and J calls and clone size are those listed in that table; D and trimming were worked out from the DNA. The sample includes 5,500 to 7,500 clones, with about three quarters observed a single time. The ten largest clones capture roughly a third of the sample.

The receptor was isolated from a female patient in her thirties or forties who had an allogeneic stem cell transplant, so the T cells may come from the graft donor. Some clones in this sample may be carry-over from other donors' samples. The chain links TRBV6-5 with TRBJ1-4; the D gene is unclear. Here the sequenced sample was PBMCs, taken 100 days after allogeneic stem cell transplant. The CDR3 here reads CASSPLMTNEKLFF. The DNA reads as follows: TGTGCCAGCAGCCCGCTGATGACTAATGAAAAACTGTTTTTT.